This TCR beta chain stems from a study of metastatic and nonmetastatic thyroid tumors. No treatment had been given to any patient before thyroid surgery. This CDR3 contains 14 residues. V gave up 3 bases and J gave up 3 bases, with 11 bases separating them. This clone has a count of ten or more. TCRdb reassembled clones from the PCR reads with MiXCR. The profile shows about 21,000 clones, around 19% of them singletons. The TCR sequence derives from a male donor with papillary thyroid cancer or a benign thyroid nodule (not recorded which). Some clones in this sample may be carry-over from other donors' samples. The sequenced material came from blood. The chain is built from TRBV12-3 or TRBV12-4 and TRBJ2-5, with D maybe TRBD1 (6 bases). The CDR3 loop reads CASSFRGDKETQYF. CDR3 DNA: TGTGCCAGCAGTTTTAGAGGGGACAAAGAGACCCAGTACTTC.